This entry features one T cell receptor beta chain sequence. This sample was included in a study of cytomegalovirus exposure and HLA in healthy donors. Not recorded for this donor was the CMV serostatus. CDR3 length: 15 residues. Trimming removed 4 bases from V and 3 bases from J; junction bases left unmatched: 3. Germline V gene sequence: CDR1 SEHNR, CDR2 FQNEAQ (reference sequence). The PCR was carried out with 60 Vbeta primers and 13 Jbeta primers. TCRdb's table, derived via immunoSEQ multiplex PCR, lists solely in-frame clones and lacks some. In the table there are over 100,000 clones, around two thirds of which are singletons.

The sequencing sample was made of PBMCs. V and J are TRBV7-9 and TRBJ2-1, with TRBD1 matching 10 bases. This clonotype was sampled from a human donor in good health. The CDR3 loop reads CASSSRDRGYNEQFF. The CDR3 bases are TGTGCCAGCAGCTCCCGGGACAGGGGCTACAATGAGCAGTTCTTC. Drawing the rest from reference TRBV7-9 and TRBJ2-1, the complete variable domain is DTGVSQNPRHKITKRGQNVTFRCDPISEHNRLYWYRQTLGQGPEFLTYFQNEAQLEKSRLLSDRFSAERPKGSFSTLEIQRTEQGDSAMYLCASSSRDRGYNEQFFGPGTRLTVL.